This TCR beta chain was identified during a study of T cell clusters in autoimmune cytopenias. The CDR3 spans 19 residues. Germline V gives CDR1 SGDLS, CDR2 YYNGEE. TRB amplification used 250 ng of peripheral blood genomic DNA. One tube held mixed TRB-A and TRB-B primer pools for touch-down PCR. From its re-call of the multiplex PCR reads, TCRdb lists each CDR3 protein once, without DNA. The repertoire shows some 11,000 distinct CDR3 sequences; the top ten hold about 3.1%. These sequences were also reported in another study, on T cell repertoires in aging, cancer and after chemotherapy.

The TCR comes from a human donor in good health. The rearrangement joins TRBV9 to TRBJ2-6; there is no DNA to check the TCRdb D call of TRBD2. Sequenced material: peripheral blood. CDR3 residues: CASSVGLSGGISGANVLTF.